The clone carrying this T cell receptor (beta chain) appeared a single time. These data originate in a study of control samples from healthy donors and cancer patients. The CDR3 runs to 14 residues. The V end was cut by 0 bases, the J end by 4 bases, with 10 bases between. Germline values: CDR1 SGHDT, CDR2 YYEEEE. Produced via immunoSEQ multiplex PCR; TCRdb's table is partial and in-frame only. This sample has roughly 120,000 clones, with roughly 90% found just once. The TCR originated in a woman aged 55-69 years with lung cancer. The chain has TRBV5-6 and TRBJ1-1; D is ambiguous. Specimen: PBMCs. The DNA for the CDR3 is TGTGCCAGCAGCTTGGCCGGGGTGGCCACTGAAGCTTTCTTT. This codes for CASSLAGVATEAFF.